This section outlines one T cell receptor (beta chain) sequence together with its context. This receptor's antigen is unknown. There are no base qualities to consult, and no much larger clone falls within one base. CDR1 and CDR2 were assigned from the germline V gene (reference sequence) as MNHEY and SMNVEV. V and J are truncated by 3 bases and 3 bases respectively, leaving an intervening sequence of 11 bases. CDR3 length: 14 amino acids, cysteine to phenylalanine. Only the CDR3 portion is preserved as DNA: 42 bases, with reading frame beginning at the first base. The sample belongs to a study of blood T cell repertoires in COVID-19 (TCRdb year 2020). In terms of the full investigation: The collaborator samples originated in the United States, Italy and Spain and spanned the acute and convalescent phases of COVID-19. The samples were drawn from the first 160 participants of the ongoing ImmuneRACE study and from 950 to 1,500 subjects provided by 6 global collaborators. The dataset comprised deeply sampled blood TCRbeta repertoires from subjects exposed to, actively infected with, or recovered from COVID-19. HLA class I and class II types, where available, came from metadata supplied by the sample provider rather than from assay-based typing. The repertoires were released in a freely available public database meant as a resource for research on the immune response to SARS-CoV-2. The material from the prospective study consisted of cDNA or gDNA derived from T cells, B-cell-depleted T cells, or PBMCs. Nearly every sample came with metadata listing a de-identified subject ID, COVID-19 status, age in years and sex. Beyond this particular receptor, the publication reports: Clinical and demographic metadata were provided uncurated, with the amount varying by source and participant.

TCRbeta CDR3 regions were amplified from genomic DNA by means of the immunoSEQ Assay, a bias-controlled multiplex PCR. Under the source paper's analysis protocol: Nucleated cell counts per sample were estimated from amplification of reference gene primers within the assay. To quantify the absolute abundance of each unique TCRbeta CDR3 rearrangement, sequence reads were collapsed and filtered. Productive Simpson clonality was computed per sample as the square root of Simpson's diversity index over productive rearrangements. This immuneACCESS table, as held by TCRdb, lists in-frame sequences with V and J called but not all clones. Of the missing ones, under half trace to an unresolved V gene in checked studies; the others have no known cause. V and J calls plus clone size are reproduced from that table; the DNA served to infer D and trimming. A total of about 110,000 clones appear in this sample, 65% to 80% of them only once. The ten most abundant clones make up approximately 22% of the sample.

Collaborating institutions collected whole blood in K2EDTA tubes following their own protocols. For TCRbeta analysis, collaborators shipped samples in one of three forms: frozen whole blood, isolated PBMCs, or DNA extracted from either of those sample types. Sequencing used peripheral blood. The chain joins TRBV27 to TRBJ1-1; TRBD1 is a possible D gene, resting on 5 matching bases. The receptor was isolated from a man between 65 and 85 years old with active or convalescent COVID-19. The DNA sequence is TGTGCCAGCAGTTTGGCCCGGGACTACACTGAAGCTTTCTTT. The encoded protein is CASSLARDYTEAFF.